Below, 28 T cell receptor beta chains from the same sample are listed, as sequenced in a study of cytomegalovirus exposure and HLA in healthy donors (dated by TCRdb to 2017 to 2019). Libraries came from the immunoSEQ multiplex PCR assay. For the multiplex PCR, a mixture combining 60 forward primers for TCR Vbeta segments and 13 reverse primers for TCR Jbeta segments was used. TCRdb took over this immuneACCESS table, retaining in-frame rearrangements with V and J assigned. Such tables are incomplete; in checked studies, under half of the missing clones stem from an unresolved V gene, and the remainder is unexplained. A total of roughly 100,000 clones appear in this sample, 75% to 90% of them only once. The ten largest account for about 4.3% of the sample. Sequenced material: PBMCs. These receptors came from a man aged 25 to 40 in good health and CMV-seronegative.

This clone has just one count. The V gene is TRBV14, the J gene TRBJ1-2; the D is unclear. The CDR3 contains 15 residues. Germline lookup yields CDR1 SGHDN and CDR2 FVKESK. Trimming took 1 base from V and 4 from J, leaving 13 bases between them. CDR3 nucleotide sequence: TGTGCCAGCAGCCAAGTAGTAGGAGGGAGCTATGGCTACACCTTC. Translating gives CASSQVVGGSYGYTF.

The rearrangement links TRBV15 to TRBJ1-3, with 11 bases matching TRBD1. The CDR3 extends over 15 amino acids. V shed 5 bases and J 7 bases; nucleotides not matched to a gene: 7. The germline V gene has CDR1 LNHNV and CDR2 YYDKDF (reference sequence). In DNA, the CDR3 is TGTGCCACCAGCCGGACAGGGGGCTTTTGGAACACCATATATTTT. Protein: CATSRTGGFWNTIYF.

The chain combines TRBV4-3 with TRBJ1-1, with D tentatively TRBD1 (6 bases). Trimming took 1 base from V and 11 from J, leaving 14 bases between them. This CDR3 region has 13 residues. Germline V gives CDR1 LGHNA, CDR2 YSLEER. The CDR3 DNA reads as TGCGCCAGCAGCCAAGTGGGACACGGGGAGGCTTTCTTT. Its protein product is CASSQVGHGEAFF.

The chain uses TRBV30 and TRBJ2-5, with a tentative D call TRBD1 (5 bases). The CDR3 consists of 13 residues. CDR1 and CDR2 from the germline V gene are GTSNPN and SVGIG (reference sequence). Trimming pared 2 bases from V and 5 bases from J, leaving 12 bases between. The CDR3 sequence: CAWSRQPPETQYF. Written as DNA, the CDR3 is TGTGCCTGGAGTCGACAGCCCCCCGAGACCCAGTACTTC.

This sequence joins TRBV30 and TRBJ1-2; 9 nucleotides line up with TRBD1. CDR1 and CDR2 from the germline V gene are GTSNPN and SVGIG (reference sequence). The CDR3 contains 17 residues. The junction had 13 bases not matched to a gene; V was cut back by 2 bases and J by 3 bases. The CDR3 spells CAWSWFGTGIIDYGYTF. The CDR3 DNA is TGTGCCTGGAGTTGGTTCGGGACAGGGATTATTGACTATGGCTACACCTTC.

The chain has TRBV27 and TRBJ1-6; 9 bases align to TRBD1. The CDR3 has 14 amino acids. Losses at the gene ends were 5 bases for V and 9 bases for J; bases not matched to a gene: 5. The germline CDR1 and CDR2 sequences are MNHEY and SMNVEV (reference sequence). The CDR3 DNA follows: TGTGCCAGCAGTATAACAGGGGGCATTTCACCCCTCCACTTT. This translates into CASSITGGISPLHF.

The chain uses TRBV7-9 and TRBJ1-2; D not certain. Per the germline V gene, CDR1 is SEHNR and CDR2 is FQNEAQ (reference sequence). V lost 7 bases and J lost 3, with 12 bases in between. This CDR3 spans 13 amino acids. The CDR3 region is CASTNAGDYGYTF. CDR3 nucleotides: TGTGCCAGCACCAACGCCGGGGACTATGGCTACACCTTC.

The chain employs TRBV7-2 and TRBJ1-2; tentatively, D is TRBD1 (5 bases). V was pared by 5 bases and J by 6 bases, with 16 bases between. Germline CDR1 SGHTA, CDR2 FQGNSA. The CDR3 spans 14 residues. As DNA, the CDR3 is TGTGCCAGCAGCCCTCCTACCAGGGTTCATGGCTACACCTTC. It yields the protein CASSPPTRVHGYTF.

On this clone: In the same sample, other DNA sequences code for this CDR3. The chain joins TRBV7-2 to TRBJ1-2; TRBD1 agrees at 7 bases. Germline assignment: CDR1 SGHTA and CDR2 FQGNSA. The ends lost 5 bases at V and 5 bases at J; junction bases unmatched: 8. This CDR3 is built from 14 residues. In DNA form, the CDR3 reads TGTGCCAGCAGCCCGAGAACAGGGGATTATGGCTACACCTTC. As protein: CASSPRTGDYGYTF.

The chain couples TRBV5-1 to TRBJ1-1, with a possible D match to TRBD1 (5 bases). V was pared by 0 bases and J by 7 bases, with 13 bases between. The CDR3 is 14 residues long. Germline assignment: CDR1 SGHRS and CDR2 YFSETQ. This CDR3 reads CASSLAGGSGEAFF. The CDR3 bases are TGCGCCAGCAGCTTGGCCGGGGGGTCCGGTGAAGCTTTCTTT.

The V call is TRBV7-2, the J call TRBJ1-2; no definite D call. This CDR3 region has 13 residues. CDR1 is SGHTA and CDR2 is FQGNSA in the germline V gene. Trimming left V 3 bases short and J 7 bases short, with 12 bases between. As DNA, the CDR3 is TGTGCCAGCAGCTTTCAAAGGAGCGGTGGCTACACCTTC. Its translation is CASSFQRSGGYTF.

This chain uses TRBV15 with TRBJ2-1; 10 bases are a match to TRBD1. This CDR3 region has 15 residues. The V gene's germline CDR1 is LNHNV and CDR2 YYDKDF (reference sequence). Losses at the gene ends were 7 bases for V and 0 bases for J; bases not matched to a gene: 3. As DNA, the CDR3 is TGTGCCACCAAAGACAGGGGGCTCTCCTACAATGAGCAGTTCTTC. It is translated as CATKDRGLSYNEQFF.

The chain has TRBV9 and TRBJ2-5, with 8 bases fitting TRBD2. The germline V gene encodes CDR1 SGDLS and CDR2 YYNGEE. The ends lost 2 bases at V and 0 bases at J; junction bases unmatched: 3. The CDR3 is 15 amino acids. The CDR3 DNA follows: TGTGCCAGCAGCGTGTTAGCGGGGAACCAAGAGACCCAGTACTTC. Its protein is CASSVLAGNQETQYF.

The chain is built from TRBV10-3 and TRBJ2-2, with TRBD2 matching 11 bases. Trimming removed 3 bases from V and 3 bases from J; junction bases left unmatched: 15. This CDR3 has 20 amino acids. The germline gives CDR1 ENHRY, CDR2 SYGVKD. In DNA form, the CDR3 reads TGTGCCATCAGTGATCATCCTGGACTAGCGGGCCCAAAGGACACCGGGGAGCTGTTTTTT. Translating it yields CAISDHPGLAGPKDTGELFF.

The chain carries TRBV5-6 and TRBJ2-3, with 9 bases matching TRBD1. The J segment lost 2 bases and the V segment lost 1 base, leaving 8 bases of the junction unmatched. The CDR3 totals 17 residues. Germline loops: CDR1 SGHDT, CDR2 YYEEEE. The CDR3 reads CASSLYLWDRDTDTQYF. The CDR3, as DNA: TGTGCCAGCAGCTTGTATTTGTGGGACAGGGACACAGATACGCAGTATTTT.

The genes are TRBV12-5 and TRBJ2-1; 8 bases are shared with TRBD1. This CDR3 spans 16 amino acids. Trimming at V came to 7 bases and at J to 6 bases, leaving 14 bases not matched to a gene. CDR1 is LGHNT and CDR2 is FRNRAP in the germline V gene. CDR3 nucleotide sequence: TGTGCTAGTGCCAGTCGCCCAGGGGGCTTGATCAATGAGCAGTTCTTC. Its translation: CASASRPGGLINEQFF.

J is TRBJ2-3 and V is TRBV4-2, with 7 positions matching TRBD1. Germline CDR1 reads LGHNA; CDR2 reads YNFKEQ. Trimming at V came to 0 bases and at J to 4 bases, leaving 13 bases not matched to a gene. This CDR3 comprises 18 residues. In DNA, the CDR3 is TGTGCCAGCAGCCAAGATTACCTCGACAGGGTGTTCGCAGATACGCAGTATTTT. Residues: CASSQDYLDRVFADTQYF.

The rearrangement links TRBV28 to TRBJ1-6; 7 bases match TRBD1. The CDR3 is made up of 16 amino acids. V was clipped by 5 bases and J by 6 bases; unmatched bases: 10. CDR1 is MDHEN and CDR2 is SYDVKM in the germline V gene. The CDR3 nucleotides read TGTGCCAGCAGTAGCGCTTTAGGGACAGCTAATTCACCCCTCCACTTT. It is translated as CASSSALGTANSPLHF.

This clone showed up just a few times. V is TRBV6-1 and J is TRBJ2-3; D unresolved. Trimming stripped 1 base from V and 0 bases from J, with 8 bases between. The germline V gene has CDR1 MNHNS and CDR2 SASEGT. CDR3 length: 15 residues. In nucleotides, the CDR3 is TGTGCCAGCAGTGAAGACAGAACTAGCACAGATACGCAGTATTTT. Protein: CASSEDRTSTDTQYF.

V usage is TRBV5-1 and J usage is TRBJ1-1; D gene ambiguous. Germline V gene sequence: CDR1 SGHRS, CDR2 YFSETQ. The CDR3 has 14 residues. V lost 1 base and J lost 5, with 12 bases in between. Here the CDR3 reads CASSLTDGGTEAFF. Written as DNA, the CDR3 is TGCGCCAGCAGCTTGACCGACGGAGGGACTGAAGCTTTCTTT.

The chain has TRBV29-1 and TRBJ2-7; 7 bases line up with TRBD1. V shed 4 bases and J 0 bases; nucleotides not matched to a gene: 6. Germline V lookup: CDR1 SQVTM, CDR2 ANQGSEA. The CDR3 consists of 14 residues. The CDR3 DNA is TGCAGCGTTGCGGTGGACAGGAACTCCTACGAGCAGTACTTC. This translates into CSVAVDRNSYEQYF.

This chain links TRBV28 with TRBJ2-7, with 15 bases aligning to TRBD2. Trimming at V came to 5 bases and at J to 4 bases, leaving 6 bases not matched to a gene. Germline assignment: CDR1 MDHEN and CDR2 SYDVKM. The CDR3 length is 16 residues. In nucleotides, the CDR3 is TGTGCCAGCAGTGGACGGACTAGCGGGAGGGAATACGAGCAGTACTTC. Its translation: CASSGRTSGREYEQYF.

The J gene is TRBJ1-6, the V gene TRBV5-1, with D tentatively TRBD1 (6 bases). V was pared by 3 bases and J by 4 bases, with 11 bases between. The CDR3 runs 15 residues. Germline CDR1 SGHRS, CDR2 YFSETQ. CDR3 coding DNA: TGCGCCAGCAGCTCACAGGACAGTTATAATTCACCCCTCCACTTT. This translates into CASSSQDSYNSPLHF.

The rearrangement joins TRBV13 to TRBJ2-2, with 9 nucleotides matching TRBD2. Per the germline V gene, CDR1 is PRHDT and CDR2 is FYEKMQ (reference sequence). The CDR3 sequence is 16 residues long. V lost 1 base, J lost 4 bases, and 4 bases stayed unmatched. The CDR3 DNA reads as TGTGCCAGCAGCTTAGAGCGCGGGAGGGCCACCGGGGAGCTGTTTTTT. Its protein is CASSLERGRATGELFF.

The chain joins TRBV4-1 to TRBJ1-4; TRBD1 matches 7 bases. This CDR3 comprises 17 residues. The trim removed 0 bases at V and 0 bases at J, leaving 4 bases unmatched. From germline, CDR1 is MGHRA and CDR2 YSYEKL. The CDR3 DNA is TGCGCCAGCAGCCAAGATCCGGGACAGACAACTAATGAAAAACTGTTTTTT. The encoded protein is CASSQDPGQTTNEKLFF.

V and J are TRBV6-5 and TRBJ1-6; 9 bases fit TRBD1. The CDR3 spans 14 residues. Trimming took 2 bases from V and 10 from J; bases not matched to a gene: 3. Germline lookup yields CDR1 MNHEY and CDR2 SVGAGI. The CDR3 spells CASSYDRGSSPLHF. The CDR3 DNA reads TGTGCCAGCAGTTACGACAGGGGGTCCTCACCCCTCCACTTT.

The V call is TRBV5-4, the J call TRBJ1-2; tentative D call: TRBD1 (5 bases). This CDR3 has 13 amino acids. CDR1 and CDR2 (germline): SGHNT, YYREEE (reference sequence). Trimming left V 6 bases short and J 7 bases short, with 16 bases between. This CDR3 reads CASTWVGQIGYTF. DNA for the CDR3: TGTGCCAGCACCTGGGTGGGGCAGATTGGCTACACCTTC. The full variable domain, in which reference TRBV5-4 and TRBJ1-2 provide the parts outside the CDR3, is ETGVTQSPTHLIKTRGQQVTLRCSSQSGHNTVSWYQQALGQGPQFIFQYYREEENGRGNFPPRFSGLQFPNYSSELNVNALELDDSALYLCASTWVGQIGYTFGSGTRLTVV.

The genes are TRBV19 and TRBJ1-4, with TRBD1 identical over 9 bases. The CDR3 is 14 residues long. The germline V gene has CDR1 LNHDA and CDR2 SQIVND (reference sequence). V shed 7 bases and J 7 bases; nucleotides not matched to a gene: 7. The CDR3 sequence is CASTTGTGIEKLFF. The CDR3 DNA sequence: TGTGCCAGTACCACCGGGACAGGGATTGAAAAACTGTTTTTT. Drawing the rest from reference TRBV19 and TRBJ1-4, the complete variable domain is DGGITQSPKYLFRKEGQNVTLSCEQNLNHDAMYWYRQDPGQGLRLIYYSQIVNDFQKGDIAEGYSVSREKKESFPLTVTSAQKNPTAFYLCASTTGTGIEKLFFGSGTQLSVL.